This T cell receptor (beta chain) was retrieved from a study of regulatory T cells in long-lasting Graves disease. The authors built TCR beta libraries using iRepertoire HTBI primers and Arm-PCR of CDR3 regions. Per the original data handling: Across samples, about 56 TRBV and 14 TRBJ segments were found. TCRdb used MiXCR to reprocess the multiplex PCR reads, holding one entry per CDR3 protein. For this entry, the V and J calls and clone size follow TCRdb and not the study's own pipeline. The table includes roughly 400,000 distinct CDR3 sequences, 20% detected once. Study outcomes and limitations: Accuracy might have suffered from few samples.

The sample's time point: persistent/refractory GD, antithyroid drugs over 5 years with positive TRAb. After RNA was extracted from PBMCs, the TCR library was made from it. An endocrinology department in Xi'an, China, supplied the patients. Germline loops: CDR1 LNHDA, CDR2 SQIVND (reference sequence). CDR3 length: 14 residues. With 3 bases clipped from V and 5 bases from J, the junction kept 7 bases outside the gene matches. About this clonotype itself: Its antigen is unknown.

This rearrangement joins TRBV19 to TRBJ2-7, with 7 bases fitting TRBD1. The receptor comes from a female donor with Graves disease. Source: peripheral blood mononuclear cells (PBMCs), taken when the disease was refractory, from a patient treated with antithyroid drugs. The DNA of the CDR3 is TGTGCCAGTAGTATGAACAGGGGTCCCAACGAGCAGTACTTC. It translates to CASSMNRGPNEQYF.